This TCR beta chain emerged from a study of T cells in localized non-small cell lung cancer (dated by TCRdb to the early 2020s). For the wider study: Comparing tumors with uninvolved tumor-adjacent lungs, the study looked at the T cell repertoires of fewer than 250 patients with early-stage NSCLC. The cohort consisted of 200 to 250 treatment-naive NSCLC patients whose localized lung tumors had been resected. NSCLC patients had a mean age of approximately 66 years, and around 140 were male and over 85 female. On the study overall, not on this receptor specifically: Because multi-region tumor sequencing was not done, intratumor heterogeneity could not be ruled out. The highest T cell clonality was observed in uninvolved tumor-adjacent lung, where clonality exceeded that of tumor, suggesting that antigenic responses were more focused in uninvolved tumor-adjacent lung. Of the top 100 tumor clones, a median of roughly 53 were detected in paired uninvolved adjacent lung; around 27 were also among that lung's top 100. Higher T cell density in blood was associated with longer overall survival, whereas higher clonality in adjacent lung was associated with shorter survival. Because the study design was exploratory, TCR variables were selected using unadjusted p-values without false-discovery rate correction.

At diagnosis, peripheral blood, uninvolved tumor-adjacent lung and tumor were collected and were preserved as a mix of fresh-frozen and FFPE material. For TCR repertoire profiling, blood samples were analyzed as peripheral blood mononuclear cells. As regards this clone: What this receptor recognizes is not known. No much larger clone is present one base from it, and per-base qualities are unavailable.

The germline V gene sets CDR1 to KGHSH and CDR2 to LQKENI. Inclusive of the bounding cysteine and phenylalanine, the CDR3 is 16 residues long. This entry keeps only the CDR3 DNA: 48 bases, framed from base 1. V is cut by 0 bases and J by 7 bases, and the space between the germline ends is 16 bases. The immunoSEQ Assay was used to sequence TCR beta CDR3 regions from DNA. The original methods were these. T cell density was computed as TCR beta template counts normalized to usable DNA estimated by amplifying housekeeping genes. Using the preseqR package, richness was estimated by extrapolating to 120,000 templates for tissue samples and 400,000 templates for PBMC samples. Clonality was defined as one minus Pielou's evenness. Differential abundance testing on productive amino-acid clonotypes, with a minimum total count of 5 and an alpha of 0.1, was used to identify tissue-enriched TCRs. Repertoire overlap between compartments was quantified with the Jaccard Index and Morisita Overlap Index. GLIPH clustered TCR beta CDR3s with public tetramer-defined viral CDR3s; viral motifs required at least three viral sequences plus V-gene enrichment. Sourced from immuneACCESS, this table was stored by TCRdb with only in-frame sequences that have V and J called. A share of the clones is absent; for the studies checked, an unresolved V gene accounts for under half, and the remainder has no known explanation. D and trimming were read from the DNA, whereas the V and J calls and clone size are those reported in that table. In this sample the table shows 25,000 to 35,000 clones, about four fifths of which occur a single time. The top ten constitute about 5.3% of the sample.

The input for sequencing was peripheral blood mononuclear cells, taken before any cancer treatment. The receptor comes from a man between 40 and 70 years old with stage III lung adenocarcinoma. The chain joins TRBV18 to TRBJ2-1; the D segment cannot be called with confidence. The bases read TGTGCCAGCTCACCACCGGGTCTGGGAAATGAGAATGAGCAGTTCTTC. This yields the protein CASSPPGLGNENEQFF.